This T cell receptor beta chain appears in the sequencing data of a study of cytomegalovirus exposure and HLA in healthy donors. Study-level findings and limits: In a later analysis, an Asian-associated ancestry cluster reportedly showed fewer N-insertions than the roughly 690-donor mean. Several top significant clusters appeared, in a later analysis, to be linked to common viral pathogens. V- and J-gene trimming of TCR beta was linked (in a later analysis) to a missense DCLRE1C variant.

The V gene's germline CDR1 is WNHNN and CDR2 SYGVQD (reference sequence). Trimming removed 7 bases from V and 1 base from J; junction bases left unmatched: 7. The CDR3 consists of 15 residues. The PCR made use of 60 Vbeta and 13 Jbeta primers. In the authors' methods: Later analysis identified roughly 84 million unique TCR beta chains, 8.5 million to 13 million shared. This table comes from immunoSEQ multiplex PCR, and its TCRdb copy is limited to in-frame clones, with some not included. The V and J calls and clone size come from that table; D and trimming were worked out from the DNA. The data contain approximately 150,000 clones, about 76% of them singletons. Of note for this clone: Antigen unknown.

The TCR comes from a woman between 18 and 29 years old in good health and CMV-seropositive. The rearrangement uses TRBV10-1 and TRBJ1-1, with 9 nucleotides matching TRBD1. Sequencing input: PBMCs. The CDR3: CASIRDRDENTEAFF. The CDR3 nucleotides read TGCGCCAGCATTCGGGACAGGGACGAGAACACTGAAGCTTTCTTT.